The T cell receptor (beta chain) under discussion was sequenced for a study of blood T cell repertoires in COVID-19. Overall study: Acute-phase and convalescent COVID-19 samples originated in the United States, Italy and Spain. Nucleic acid was either cDNA or gDNA, and it came from T cells, B-cell-depleted T cells, or PBMCs.

V lost 1 base and J 1 base, leaving 11 bases between the germline ends. This CDR3 is 15 amino acids long. Germline V lookup: CDR1 LNHDA, CDR2 SQIVND (reference sequence). In the original analysis: The authors estimated nucleated cell counts from reference gene primer amplification. Method: immunoSEQ multiplex PCR; TCRdb's copy keeps in-frame clones and lacks some. That table gives V, J and clone size, and the DNA gave D and trimming. The sample has roughly 170,000 clones; 85% to 90% are singletons. The sequencing input was peripheral blood. This TCR derives from a woman between 18 and 29 years old who had recovered from COVID-19. The J gene is TRBJ2-7, the V gene TRBV19; weak D call: TRBD2 (6 bases). CDR3: CASSIVYGTSYEQYF. CDR3 bases: TGTGCCAGTAGTATAGTTTACGGGACTTCCTACGAGCAGTACTTC.